One and the same sample provided the 5 T cell receptor beta chains below, sequenced in a study of T cells after yellow fever vaccination. A single record per CDR3 protein comes from TCRdb applying MiXCR to the 5' RACE reads. The repertoire has fewer than 450,000 distinct CDR3 sequences, under 14% of them found once; the top ten carry about 17%. This material consisted of PBMCs, taken on the day of the first yellow fever vaccination. These receptors were collected from a man aged 18-30 years who received the YFV17D yellow fever vaccine.

For the CDR3, the DNA is TGTGCCAGCAGCCAAGCCCCGGGACAACGGAACACCGGGGAGCTGTTTTTT. It translates to CASSQAPGQRNTGELFF. The chain couples TRBV3-1 to TRBJ2-2, with D possibly being TRBD1 (6 bases). This CDR3 comprises 17 residues. V was shortened by 1 base and J by 1 base, with 13 bases between the two germline ends. Germline V gives CDR1 LGHDT, CDR2 YNNKEL (reference sequence).

This clonotype was seen only a few times. The chain joins TRBV10-3 to TRBJ1-3; no firm D call. Germline assignment: CDR1 ENHRY and CDR2 SYGVKD. V was pared by 4 bases and J by 0 bases, with 7 bases between. This CDR3 is 14 amino acids long. DNA for the CDR3: TGTGCCATCAGTGCACCTCGCTCTGGAAACACCATATATTTT. Its translation: CAISAPRSGNTIYF.

This clonotype was observed at least ten times. The genes are TRBV20-1 and TRBJ2-5; D is unresolved. The CDR3 loop spans 12 amino acids. V was shortened by 0 bases and J by 3 bases, with 5 bases between the two germline ends. Germline V gives CDR1 DFQATT, CDR2 SNEGSKA (reference sequence). CDR3 DNA: TGCAGTGCTAGAGAGGTTGAAGAGACCCAGTACTTC. Protein: CSAREVEETQYF.

This clonotype was observed at least ten times. In DNA form, the CDR3 reads TGCGCCAGCAGTGAGTCGGGGGGCCGAGCCTACGAGCAGTACTTC. This gives the protein CASSESGGRAYEQYF. The genes are TRBV10-2 and TRBJ2-7; TRBD1 or TRBD2 may be the D gene (6 bases each). The germline V gene has CDR1 WSHSY and CDR2 SAAADI. The CDR3 runs 15 residues. V was trimmed by 0 bases and J by 2 bases, leaving 11 bases between them.

This clonotype was counted many times. Written as DNA, the CDR3 is TGCAGTGCTAGAGAGCAGGGACAGGGTTCTGGCTACACCTTC. Translation gives CSAREQGQGSGYTF. This sequence joins TRBV20-1 and TRBJ1-2; 9 nucleotides match TRBD1. Germline V gives CDR1 DFQATT, CDR2 SNEGSKA (reference sequence). The CDR3 sequence is 14 residues long. V was pared by 0 bases and J by 7 bases, with 6 bases of the junction left unmatched.